This T cell receptor beta chain was sequenced for a study of blood T cell repertoires in COVID-19. As originally analysed: Reference gene primer amplification gave nucleated cell count estimates. TCRdb keeps only in-frame clones here, not all; method: immunoSEQ multiplex PCR. V, J and clone size are those of that table, while D and trimming were read from the DNA. The sample consists of 60,000 to 65,000 clones, about nine tenths of them appearing once. This clone was observed a single time. CDR1 SGHTA and CDR2 FQGNSA come from the germline V gene. V shed 0 bases, J shed 4 bases, and the junction held 8 bases outside the gene matches. This CDR3 is built from 18 residues.

Sample: peripheral blood. The TCR comes from a woman aged 80 or over with active COVID-19. The chain couples TRBV7-2 to TRBJ2-1, with 11 positions matching TRBD2. CDR3 sequence reads: CASSLAQASGRYYNEQFF. The CDR3 bases are TGTGCCAGCAGCTTAGCGCAGGCTAGCGGGAGGTATTACAATGAGCAGTTCTTC.